Below are 16 T cell receptor beta chains sequenced from a single sample in a study of T-cell reconstitution after alpha-beta-depleted transplantation in children. Researchers prepared the TCRbeta library using unique molecular identifiers, the study reports. TCRdb itself ran the PCR reads through MiXCR, one entry per CDR3 protein. The table has roughly 670,000 distinct CDR3 sequences, less than 15% seen once. Sequenced here: PBMCs, sampled before TCRalphabeta/CD19-depleted stem cell transplant. Source of these receptors: a girl aged 2-10 years with congenital amegakaryocytic thrombocytopenia, due to receive a stem cell transplant.

This clonotype was counted a few times. This chain connects TRBV7-9 to TRBJ2-1; D may be TRBD1 or TRBD2 (7 bases each). Trimming left V 10 bases short and J 7 bases short, with 20 bases between. There are 14 residues in the CDR3. Germline values: CDR1 SEHNR, CDR2 FQNEAQ (reference sequence). CDR3 nucleotide sequence: TGTGCCAAAGACAGGGCGGGAGCGGGTAATGAGCAGTTCTTC. Protein: CAKDRAGAGNEQFF.

This clonotype was observed a handful of times. The rearrangement uses TRBV19 and TRBJ2-5; D gene ambiguous. CDR1 is LNHDA and CDR2 is SQIVND in the germline V gene (reference sequence). V was pared by 1 base and J by 4 bases, with 10 bases between. CDR3 length: 14 amino acids. This CDR3 reads CASSIGETGETQYF. The CDR3 nucleotides read TGTGCCAGTAGTATAGGGGAAACTGGAGAGACCCAGTACTTC. Together with reference TRBV19 and TRBJ2-5, the CDR3 gives the full variable domain: DGGITQSPKYLFRKEGQNVTLSCEQNLNHDAMYWYRQDPGQGLRLIYYSQIVNDFQKGDIAEGYSVSREKKESFPLTVTSAQKNPTAFYLCASSIGETGETQYFGPGTRLLVL.

This clonotype has more than one count but fewer than ten. The rearrangement links TRBV3-1 to TRBJ2-3; no clear D. The CDR3 is made up of 15 amino acids. Germline V gene lookup returns CDR1 LGHDT and CDR2 YNNKEL (reference sequence). Trimming cost V 0 bases and J 6 bases, with 13 bases left between them. The CDR3 nucleotides read TGTGCCAGCAGCCAAGATCTGGCAATTTGGGATACGCAGTATTTT. Its protein product is CASSQDLAIWDTQYF.

The chain carries TRBV2 and TRBJ1-2, with no clear D. Per germline, CDR1 SNHLY and CDR2 FYNNEI. Trimming removed 4 bases from V and 3 bases from J, with 6 bases in between. This CDR3 has 12 amino acids. The CDR3 reads CASSVADYGYTF. The CDR3 DNA is TGTGCCAGCAGTGTGGCTGACTATGGCTACACCTTC.

This clonotype was counted a single time. The DNA of the CDR3 is TGCAGTGCTAGTTACAGGGGGGGACACAATGAGCAGTTCTTC. Translation: CSASYRGGHNEQFF. V gene TRBV20-1 combines with J gene TRBJ2-1; a weak D match, TRBD1 (8 bases). The CDR3 is 14 amino acids. In germline, CDR1 is DFQATT, CDR2 SNEGSKA (reference sequence). Trimming cost V 3 bases and J 5 bases, with 14 bases left between them.

The sample holds many counts of this clonotype. The chain joins TRBV5-1 to TRBJ2-3, with 9 bases fitting TRBD2. The CDR3 totals 14 residues. The V gene's germline CDR1 is SGHRS and CDR2 YFSETQ. V shed 2 bases and J 4 bases; nucleotides not matched to a gene: 2. The CDR3 sequence: CASSFAGGADTQYF. The CDR3, as DNA: TGCGCCAGCAGCTTTGCGGGAGGGGCAGATACGCAGTATTTT.

This clonotype was seen only a few times. The chain couples TRBV5-1 to TRBJ2-2, with 7 positions matching TRBD2. The CDR3 runs to 16 residues. The V gene end was trimmed by 0 bases and the J gene end by 3 bases; junction bases not matched to a gene: 5. Germline CDR1 reads SGHRS; CDR2 reads YFSETQ. The CDR3 here is CASSLGWREHTGELFF. The CDR3 bases are TGCGCCAGCAGCTTGGGTTGGCGGGAGCACACCGGGGAGCTGTTTTTT.

This clonotype has just a few counts. The chain has TRBV29-1 and TRBJ1-1; 8 bases align to TRBD1. Germline CDR1 is SQVTM and CDR2 is ANQGSEA. The V gene end was trimmed by 2 bases and the J gene end by 7 bases; junction bases not matched to a gene: 9. This CDR3 contains 14 residues. In nucleotides, the CDR3 is TGCAGCGTTGAACGAACGGACAGGGAGGTTGAAGCTTTCTTT. Translating it yields CSVERTDREVEAFF.

This sequence joins TRBV4-1 and TRBJ1-2; D is unclear. The CDR3 is 15 residues long. The V and J ends lost 0 bases and 3 bases respectively, with 11 bases between them. Germline loops: CDR1 MGHRA, CDR2 YSYEKL. In DNA, the CDR3 is TGCGCCAGCAGCCAAGAAATCCGGGTATACTATGGCTACACCTTC. Translation gives CASSQEIRVYYGYTF.

This clonotype was detected a few times. The genes are TRBV4-1 and TRBJ1-1; D unresolved. V dropped 3 bases and J dropped 1 base, with 9 bases sitting between them. There are 14 residues in the CDR3. Germline values: CDR1 MGHRA, CDR2 YSYEKL. This CDR3 reads CASSQTLGNTEAFF. The DNA for the CDR3 is TGCGCCAGCAGCCAGACCCTAGGGAACACTGAAGCTTTCTTT.

J is TRBJ2-1 and V is TRBV7-8, with TRBD2 matching over 13 bases. The V and J ends lost 5 bases and 5 bases, in that order; junction bases with no gene match: 3. CDR1 is SGHVS and CDR2 is FQNEAQ in the germline V gene. This CDR3 contains 15 residues. The CDR3 spells CASSILAGGHNEQFF. The DNA of the CDR3 is TGTGCCAGCAGCATACTAGCGGGAGGGCACAATGAGCAGTTCTTC.

This clonotype was seen more than once but under ten times. The chain recombines TRBV5-1 with TRBJ2-3, with D possibly TRBD2 on 5 matching bases. With 5 bases removed from V and 4 bases from J, the gap between germline ends came to 14 bases. Per germline, CDR1 SGHRS and CDR2 YFSETQ. The CDR3 runs 14 residues. For the CDR3, the DNA is TGCGCCAGCAGAGTATCGGGATCGGCAGATACGCAGTATTTT. Protein product: CASRVSGSADTQYF.

The chain joins TRBV27 to TRBJ2-1, with D tentatively TRBD1 or TRBD2 (5 bases each). V lost 8 bases to trimming and J lost 0 bases, with 14 bases between them. The V gene's germline CDR1 is MNHEY and CDR2 SMNVEV (reference sequence). The length of the CDR3 is 15 residues. CDR3 amino acids: CASCWDASSYNEQFF. The DNA of the CDR3 is TGTGCCAGCTGCTGGGACGCGAGCTCCTACAATGAGCAGTTCTTC.

The sample holds many counts of this clonotype. The rearrangement links TRBV20-1 to TRBJ1-5; a possible D gene is TRBD1 (6 bases). Trimming pared 5 bases from V and 3 bases from J, leaving 11 bases between. CDR1 is DFQATT and CDR2 is SNEGSKA in the germline V gene (reference sequence). The CDR3 length is 13 residues. DNA of the CDR3: TGCAGTGCTGGGACAATCTTCAATCAGCCCCAGCATTTT. This gives the protein CSAGTIFNQPQHF.

This clonotype was picked up a small number of times. The V call is TRBV7-9, the J call TRBJ2-2; the D gene is possibly TRBD2 (6 bases). The CDR3 loop spans 16 amino acids. Trimming took off 4 bases at V and 1 base at J, with 13 bases between the two ends. Germline CDR1 reads SEHNR; CDR2 reads FQNEAQ (reference sequence). The CDR3 reads CASSSPRDLNTGELFF. CDR3 nucleotides: TGTGCCAGCAGCTCCCCGCGGGATTTGAACACCGGGGAGCTGTTTTTT.

Only a few counts were recorded for this clonotype. This sequence joins TRBV15 and TRBJ2-7, with 9 bases fitting TRBD1. Trimming at V came to 3 bases and at J to 4 bases, leaving 4 bases not matched to a gene. The CDR3 is 14 amino acids. CDR1 LNHNV and CDR2 YYDKDF come from the germline V gene (reference sequence). The CDR3 reads CATSRDRGTYEQYF. The CDR3 coding sequence is TGTGCCACCAGCAGGGACAGGGGTACGTACGAGCAGTACTTC.